Below, 15 T cell receptor beta chains from the same sample are listed, as sequenced in a study of blood T cell repertoires in COVID-19. Using immunoSEQ multiplex PCR, the repertoire was profiled, and TCRdb retains in-frame clones only, with some absent. The sample records about 98,000 clones, more than 65% being singletons. The sequencing sample was made of peripheral blood. All receptors come from a woman older than 75 with acute or convalescent COVID-19.

This chain connects TRBV7-9 to TRBJ2-3, with D perhaps TRBD2 (6 bases). V lost 5 bases to trimming and J lost 2 bases, with 17 bases between them. The CDR3 runs to 16 residues. CDR1 SEHNR and CDR2 FQNEAQ come from the germline V gene (reference sequence). For the CDR3, the DNA is TGTGCCAGCAGCCCCCTCCGGGGGTTCTCCACAGATACGCAGTATTTT. This codes for CASSPLRGFSTDTQYF.

This chain links TRBV2 with TRBJ2-6; D gene uncertain. V lost 6 bases and J 0 bases, leaving 15 bases between the germline ends. This CDR3 contains 17 residues. Germline CDR1 is SNHLY and CDR2 is FYNNEI. The CDR3 DNA reads as TGTGCCAGCAGCAAGAGCGTAATCTTCTCTGGGGCCAACGTCCTGACTTTC. Protein sequence: CASSKSVIFSGANVLTF. The complete variable domain, with remaining parts taken from reference TRBV2 and TRBJ2-6, reads EPEVTQTPSHQVTQMGQEVILRCVPISNHLYFYWYRQILGQKVEFLVSFYNNEISEKSEIFDDQFSVERPDGSNFTLKIRSTKLEDSAMYFCASSKSVIFSGANVLTFGAGSRLTVL.

The chain links TRBV15 to TRBJ2-1, with a possible D match to TRBD2 (6 bases). The CDR3 sequence is 17 residues long. CDR1 and CDR2 from the germline V gene are LNHNV and YYDKDF (reference sequence). V was trimmed by 0 bases and J by 0 bases, leaving 12 bases between them. The CDR3 reads CATSRDRAGSSYNEQFF. As DNA, the CDR3 is TGTGCCACCAGCAGAGATAGGGCGGGGAGCTCCTACAATGAGCAGTTCTTC.

This rearrangement joins TRBV5-5 to TRBJ1-2, with 12 bases fitting TRBD1. CDR3 length: 15 residues. J was trimmed by 12 bases and V by 4 bases; bases with no gene match: 13. CDR1 and CDR2 (germline): SGHKS, YYEKEE (reference sequence). CDR3 protein: CASSTYSGTGGRNTF. The DNA of the CDR3 is TGTGCCAGCAGCACCTACTCCGGGACAGGGGGCAGGAACACCTTC. Together with reference TRBV5-5 and TRBJ1-2, the CDR3 gives the full variable domain: DAGVTQSPTHLIKTRGQQVTLRCSPISGHKSVSWYQQVLGQGPQFIFQYYEKEERGRGNFPDRFSARQFPNYSSELNVNALLLGDSALYLCASSTYSGTGGRNTFGSGTRLTVV.

This rearrangement joins TRBV12-3 or TRBV12-4 to TRBJ1-1; D is undetermined. V gave up 4 bases and J gave up 6 bases, with 9 bases separating them. The CDR3 is made up of 12 amino acids. The CDR3 DNA reads TGTGCCAGCAGTTCCGAACTCGCTGAAGCTTTCTTT. It translates to CASSSELAEAFF.

The rearrangement links TRBV28 to TRBJ2-7; TRBD1 matches 10 bases. Germline V gene lookup returns CDR1 MDHEN and CDR2 SYDVKM. The junction had 8 bases not matched to a gene; V was cut back by 3 bases and J by 0 bases. The CDR3 is 17 amino acids. CDR3 in amino acids: CASSLSRRTGGSYEQYV. The DNA of the CDR3 is TGTGCCAGCAGTTTGTCTCGGCGGACAGGGGGCTCCTACGAGCAGTACGTC.

The J gene is TRBJ2-3, the V gene TRBV5-5; perhaps TRBD2 as D (5 bases). V was shortened by 7 bases and J by 1 base, with 13 bases between the two germline ends. Germline V CDR1 and CDR2: SGHKS, YYEKEE (reference sequence). There are 14 residues in the CDR3. The CDR3 spells CASGSSGGTDTQYF. CDR3 nucleotide sequence: TGTGCCAGCGGATCTTCCGGGGGCACAGATACGCAGTATTTT.

The V gene is TRBV9, the J gene TRBJ1-2; TRBD1 aligns across 7 bases. This CDR3 comprises 12 residues. V lost 3 bases to trimming and J lost 8 bases; unmatched junction nucleotides: 4. The germline gives CDR1 SGDLS, CDR2 YYNGEE. This CDR3 reads CASSGAGGGYTF. DNA for the CDR3: TGTGCCAGCAGCGGGGCAGGGGGAGGCTACACCTTC.

The chain employs TRBV4-3 and TRBJ1-5, with D unclear. Trimming removed 0 bases at V and 2 bases at J, with 8 bases between. This CDR3 region has 15 residues. Looked up from germline, CDR1 is LGHNA and CDR2 is YSLEER. Here the CDR3 reads CASSQDYGRNQPQHF. CDR3 nucleotides: TGCGCCAGCAGCCAAGATTACGGTCGCAATCAGCCCCAGCATTTT.

The CDR3 spells CAWDPRQGGQETQYF. The CDR3 DNA is TGTGCCTGGGATCCCCGACAGGGGGGGCAAGAGACCCAGTACTTC. The genes are TRBV30 and TRBJ2-5; 9 bases are a match to TRBD1. Germline values: CDR1 GTSNPN, CDR2 SVGIG (reference sequence). J gave up 2 bases and V 5 bases, and 9 bases lay outside the gene matches. The CDR3 spans 15 residues.

The chain joins TRBV7-2 to TRBJ2-4; 11 bases line up with TRBD2. V was pared by 5 bases and J by 6 bases, with 9 bases of the junction left unmatched. This CDR3 has 16 amino acids. Germline-derived CDR1 and CDR2 are SGHTA and FQGNSA. CDR3: CASSTNPTSGGNIQYF. The CDR3 coding sequence is TGTGCCAGCAGCACAAACCCTACTAGCGGGGGAAACATTCAGTACTTC.

This clone was recorded a few times. This sequence joins TRBV19 and TRBJ2-1; 8 nucleotides align to TRBD1. The CDR3 extends over 13 amino acids. The germline V gene encodes CDR1 LNHDA and CDR2 SQIVND (reference sequence). Unmatched junction bases numbered 6, after V lost 5 bases and J lost 9 bases. The CDR3 sequence: CASSFRQGSEQFF. CDR3 nucleotides: TGTGCCAGTAGTTTTAGACAGGGGAGTGAGCAGTTCTTC.

This clone was observed a single time. This chain connects TRBV19 to TRBJ1-5; 9 bases match TRBD1. The V gene end was trimmed by 8 bases and the J gene end by 10 bases; junction bases not matched to a gene: 12. The CDR3 loop spans 14 amino acids. The V gene's germline CDR1 is LNHDA and CDR2 SQIVND (reference sequence). CDR3 in amino acids: CASATGTGPYPQHF. The DNA of the CDR3 is TGTGCCAGTGCTACCGGGACAGGGCCATACCCCCAGCATTTT.

The rearrangement uses TRBV9 and TRBJ1-3, with a weak D call TRBD1 (6 bases). Trimming took 2 bases from V and 0 from J, leaving 15 bases between them. Germline-derived CDR1 and CDR2 are SGDLS and YYNGEE. The CDR3 consists of 17 residues. The CDR3 coding sequence is TGTGCCAGCAGCGTCGGGTCACAGGGCTACTCTGGAAACACCATATATTTT. Its translation: CASSVGSQGYSGNTIYF.

This clone was seen a handful of times. This sequence joins TRBV28 and TRBJ1-5; 7 bases map to TRBD1. Germline CDR1 and CDR2: MDHEN and SYDVKM. Unmatched junction bases numbered 8, after V lost 6 bases and J lost 3 bases. The CDR3 length is 15 residues. The CDR3 reads CASSSDRAHNQPQHF. The CDR3 coding sequence is TGTGCCAGCAGCTCAGACAGGGCGCACAATCAGCCCCAGCATTTT.